This record covers a single TCR beta chain. Its specificity is unknown. This specimen belongs to a study of T cell responses to AZD1222 COVID-19 vaccine. Study results and limitations: Along spike, vaccine-associated CD4 TCRs were found throughout, with dominance at 160-218 and 743-854. Breadth and depth of Spike-specific TCRs rose after two AZD1222 doses. A reported finding is that nearly half of spike-specific TCRs target unmutated variant regions.

From germline, CDR1 is MNHEY and CDR2 SVGAGI. CDR3 length equals 15 residues. The germline V and J ends were trimmed by 3 bases and 3 bases, with 11 bases remaining between them. Assay: immunoSEQ multiplex PCR; the TCRdb copy retains only in-frame clones and omits some. The data show about 110,000 clones, around 90% seen once. The origin of this receptor is an adult in good health. The sequencing used peripheral blood, collected on day 0 of MenACWY control vaccination. The chain has TRBV6-5 and TRBJ1-4; D is unresolved. CDR3 sequence (DNA): TGTGCCAGCAGTTATTCGGGAACGGCTAATGAAAAACTGTTTTTT. This codes for CASSYSGTANEKLFF.